The present T cell receptor (beta chain) was sequenced within a study of cytomegalovirus exposure and HLA in healthy donors. The wider study: HLA-typed donors contributed around 88 million unique TCRs, which were held in an early data release.

The CDR3 is 14 residues long. V lost 3 bases and J lost 7, with 15 bases in between. Germline loops: CDR1 MNHNS, CDR2 SASEGT. Turning to this clone: Its antigen is not known.

PCR primers comprised 60 Vbeta and 13 Jbeta primers. Repertoires were generated with immunoSEQ multiplex PCR, while TCRdb's copy carries only in-frame clones and drops some. This sample has some 95,000 clones, with 77% found just once. Study-wide results and limits: Most of the CMV-associated TCR beta chains (in a later analysis) appeared to be HLA-restricted. In an earlier analysis, in some 500 donors, most V segments appeared productive either ~87% or ~30% of the time. In vitro testing confirmed a few CMV-associated chains as specific for CMV antigens.

The specimen was PBMCs. The gene calls are TRBV6-1 and TRBJ1-2; tentative D call: TRBD1 (6 bases). This receptor was taken from a man aged 50 or older in good health and CMV-seropositive. CDR3: CASSEGGANSGYTF. The CDR3 region has the DNA TGTGCCAGCAGTGAGGGGGGGGCGAACAGTGGCTACACCTTC.